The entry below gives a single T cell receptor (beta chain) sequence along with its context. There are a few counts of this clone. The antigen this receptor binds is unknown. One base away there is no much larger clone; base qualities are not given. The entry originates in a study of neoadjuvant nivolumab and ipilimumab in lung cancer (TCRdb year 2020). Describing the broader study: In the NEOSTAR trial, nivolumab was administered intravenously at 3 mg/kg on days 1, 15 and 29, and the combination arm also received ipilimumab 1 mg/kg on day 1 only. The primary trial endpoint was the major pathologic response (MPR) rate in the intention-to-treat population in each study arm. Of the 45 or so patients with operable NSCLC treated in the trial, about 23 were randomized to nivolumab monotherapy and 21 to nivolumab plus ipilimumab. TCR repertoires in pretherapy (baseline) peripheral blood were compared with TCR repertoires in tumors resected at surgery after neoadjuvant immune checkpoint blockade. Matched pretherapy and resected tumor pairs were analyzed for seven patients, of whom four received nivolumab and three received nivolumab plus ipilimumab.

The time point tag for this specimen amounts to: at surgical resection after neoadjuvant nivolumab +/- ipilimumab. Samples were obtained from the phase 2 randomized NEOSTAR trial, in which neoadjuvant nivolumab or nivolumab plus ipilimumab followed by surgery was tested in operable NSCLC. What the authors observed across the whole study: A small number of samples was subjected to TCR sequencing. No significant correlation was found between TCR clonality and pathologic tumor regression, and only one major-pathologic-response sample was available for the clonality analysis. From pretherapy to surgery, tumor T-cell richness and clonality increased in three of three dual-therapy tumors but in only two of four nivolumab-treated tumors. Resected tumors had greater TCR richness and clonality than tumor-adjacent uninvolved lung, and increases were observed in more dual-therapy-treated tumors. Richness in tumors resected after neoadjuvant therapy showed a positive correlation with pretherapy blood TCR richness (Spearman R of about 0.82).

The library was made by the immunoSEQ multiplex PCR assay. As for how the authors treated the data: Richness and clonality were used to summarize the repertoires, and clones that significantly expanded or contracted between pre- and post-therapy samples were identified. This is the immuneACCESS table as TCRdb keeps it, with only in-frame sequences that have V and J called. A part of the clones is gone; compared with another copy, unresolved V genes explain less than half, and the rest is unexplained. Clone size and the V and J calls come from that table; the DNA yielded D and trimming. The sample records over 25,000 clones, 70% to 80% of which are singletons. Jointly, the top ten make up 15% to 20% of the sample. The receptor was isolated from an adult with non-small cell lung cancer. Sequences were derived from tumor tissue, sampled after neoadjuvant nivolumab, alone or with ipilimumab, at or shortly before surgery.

The nucleotides read TGCGCCAGCAGCTTGCAGTTCAGGGGTGGTGGAGCTTTCTTT. This gives the protein CASSLQFRGGGAFF. The chain couples TRBV5-1 to TRBJ1-1, with TRBD1 as a weak D call on 6 bases. The germline V gene supplies CDR1 SGHRS and CDR2 YFSETQ. Measured from the cysteine to the phenylalanine, the CDR3 is 14 residues long. Just the 42-base CDR3 DNA is kept, in frame starting at base 1. V loses 1 base, J loses 10 bases, and the germline ends lie 17 bases apart.